These T cell receptor beta chains were read from a single sample in a study of T cell responses to AZD1222 COVID-19 vaccine. Sequenced by immunoSEQ multiplex PCR; TCRdb stores in-frame clones only, minus some. The data contain 100,000 or so clones, more than 75% of them singletons. This material consisted of peripheral blood, taken on day 0 of AZD1222 vaccination. These TCRs come from an adult in good health. Each CDR3 is given with its conserved first and last residue. A D gene is named only where the DNA matches it firmly. Clone size is shown for a subset of rows, as once, few, many or a class of expanded clone.

v_call,clone_size,d_call,j_call,cdr3_nt,cdr3_aa
TRBV27,NA,NA,TRBJ2-7,TGTGCCAGCAGTTTACAGATTTATGGGGACGAGCAGTACTTC,CASSLQIYGDEQYF
TRBV5-6,NA,NA,TRBJ2-7,TGTGCCAGCAGCTTGGTTTCCTATCCCTACGAGCAGTACTTC,CASSLVSYPYEQYF
TRBV29-1,NA,TRBD2,TRBJ2-2,TGCAGCGTTGACGGACTAGCAGAAACCGGGGAGCTGTTTTTT,CSVDGLAETGELFF
TRBV19,once,NA,TRBJ2-3,TGTGCCAGTAGTATTGCCCCCCGGGATACGCAGTATTTT,CASSIAPRDTQYF
TRBV6-2/TRBV6-3,once,NA,TRBJ1-3,TGTGCCAGCAGTTACTTGGGGCAAGACTCTGGAAACACCATATATTTT,CASSYLGQDSGNTIYF
TRBV15,NA,NA,TRBJ1-5,TGTGCCACCAGCATGAACAGGGTCAAAAATCAGCCCCAGCATTTT,CATSMNRVKNQPQHF
TRBV5-4,NA,NA,TRBJ2-5,TGTGCCAGCAGGGACGGACGGAACCAAGAGACCCAGTACTTC,CASRDGRNQETQYF
TRBV11-3,few,NA,TRBJ2-1,TGTGCCAGCAGCTTAGATGGTAGGGGGGGGATCGATGAGCAGTTCTTC,CASSLDGRGGIDEQFF
TRBV24-1,once,TRBD2,TRBJ2-3,TGTGCCACCAGTGAATACAGCGGGAGGGCCGCAGATACGCAGTATTTT,CATSEYSGRAADTQYF
TRBV2,once,NA,TRBJ2-3,TGTGCCAGCAGCATCGGGGATACGCAGTATTTT,CASSIGDTQYF
TRBV3-1/TRBV3-2,NA,TRBD1,TRBJ1-2,TGTGCCAGCAGAAACTTAAGGGGACAGCCGGAGGTGGGCGGCTACACCTTC,CASRNLRGQPEVGGYTF
TRBV21-1,NA,NA,TRBJ2-7,TGTGCCAGCAGCAAAGGTGCTAGCGGACCCTACGAGCAGTACTTC,CASSKGASGPYEQYF
TRBV28,NA,NA,TRBJ1-1,TGTGCCAGCAGTTTATTGGGGGGAACGAACACTGAAGCTTTCTTT,CASSLLGGTNTEAFF
TRBV14,NA,TRBD2,TRBJ2-1,TGTGCCAGCAGCCCCCGCGGGAGGCGCTCCTACAATGAGCAGTTCTTC,CASSPRGRRSYNEQFF